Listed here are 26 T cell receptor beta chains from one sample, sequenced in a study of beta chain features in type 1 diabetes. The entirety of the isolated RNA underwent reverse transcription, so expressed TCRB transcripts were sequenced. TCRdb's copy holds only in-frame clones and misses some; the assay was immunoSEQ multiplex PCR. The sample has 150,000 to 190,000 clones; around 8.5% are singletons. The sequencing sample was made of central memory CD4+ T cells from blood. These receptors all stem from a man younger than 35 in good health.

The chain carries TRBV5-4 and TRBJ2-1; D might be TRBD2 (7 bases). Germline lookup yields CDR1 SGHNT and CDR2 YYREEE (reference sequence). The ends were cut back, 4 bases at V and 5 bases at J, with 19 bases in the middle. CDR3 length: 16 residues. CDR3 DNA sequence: TGTGCCAGCAGCGGAGGGAGGGGGGTTTGGGACAATGAGCAGTTCTTC. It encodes CASSGGRGVWDNEQFF.

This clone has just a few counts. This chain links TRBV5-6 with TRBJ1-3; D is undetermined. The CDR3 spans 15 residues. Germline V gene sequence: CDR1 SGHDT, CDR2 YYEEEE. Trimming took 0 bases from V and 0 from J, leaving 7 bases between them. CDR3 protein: CASSLAGISGNTIYF. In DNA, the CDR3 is TGTGCCAGCAGCTTGGCGGGGATCTCTGGAAACACCATATATTTT.

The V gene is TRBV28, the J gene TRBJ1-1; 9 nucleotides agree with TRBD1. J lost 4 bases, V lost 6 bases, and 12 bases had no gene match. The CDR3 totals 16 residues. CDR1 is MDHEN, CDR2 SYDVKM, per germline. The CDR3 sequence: CASSRYSPTGGTEAFF. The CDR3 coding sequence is TGTGCCAGCAGCAGATATAGCCCGACAGGGGGCACTGAAGCTTTCTTT.

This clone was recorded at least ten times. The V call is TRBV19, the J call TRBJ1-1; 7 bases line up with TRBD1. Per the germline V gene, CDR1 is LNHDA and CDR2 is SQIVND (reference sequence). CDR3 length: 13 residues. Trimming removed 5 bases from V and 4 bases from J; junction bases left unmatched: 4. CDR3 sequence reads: CASSLGQFTEAFF. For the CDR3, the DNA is TGTGCCAGTAGTTTGGGACAGTTCACTGAAGCTTTCTTT.

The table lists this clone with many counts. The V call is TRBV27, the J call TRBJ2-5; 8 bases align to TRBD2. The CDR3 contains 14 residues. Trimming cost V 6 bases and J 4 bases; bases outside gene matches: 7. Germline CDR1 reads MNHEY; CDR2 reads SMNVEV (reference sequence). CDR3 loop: CASSPGGGIETQYF. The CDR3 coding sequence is TGTGCCAGCAGCCCGGGCGGGGGGATAGAGACCCAGTACTTC.

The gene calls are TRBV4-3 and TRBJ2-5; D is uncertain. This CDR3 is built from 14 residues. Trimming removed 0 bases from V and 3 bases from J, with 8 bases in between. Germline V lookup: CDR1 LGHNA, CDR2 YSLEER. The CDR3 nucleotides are TGCGCCAGCAGCCAAGACCACAGCAAAGAGACCCAGTACTTC. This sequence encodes CASSQDHSKETQYF.

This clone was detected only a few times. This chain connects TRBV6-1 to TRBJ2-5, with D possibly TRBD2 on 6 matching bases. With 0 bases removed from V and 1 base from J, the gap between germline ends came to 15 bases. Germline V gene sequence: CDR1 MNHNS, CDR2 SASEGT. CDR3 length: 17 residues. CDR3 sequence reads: CASSEAWGSSGQETQYF. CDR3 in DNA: TGTGCCAGCAGTGAAGCGTGGGGTAGTAGCGGCCAAGAGACCCAGTACTTC.

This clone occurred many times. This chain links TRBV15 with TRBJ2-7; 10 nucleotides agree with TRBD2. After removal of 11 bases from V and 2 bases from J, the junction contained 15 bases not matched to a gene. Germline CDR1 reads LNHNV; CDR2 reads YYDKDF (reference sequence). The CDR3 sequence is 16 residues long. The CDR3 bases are TGTGCCGCCTCTCGGGAACTAGCGGGGACTCCCTACGAGCAGTACTTC. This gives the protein CAASRELAGTPYEQYF.

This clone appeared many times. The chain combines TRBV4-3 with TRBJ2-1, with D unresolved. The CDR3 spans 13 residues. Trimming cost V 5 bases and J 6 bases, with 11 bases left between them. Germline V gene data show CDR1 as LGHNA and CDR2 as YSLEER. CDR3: CASSFFSGNEQFF. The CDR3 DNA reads TGCGCCAGCAGCTTTTTTTCCGGCAATGAGCAGTTCTTC.

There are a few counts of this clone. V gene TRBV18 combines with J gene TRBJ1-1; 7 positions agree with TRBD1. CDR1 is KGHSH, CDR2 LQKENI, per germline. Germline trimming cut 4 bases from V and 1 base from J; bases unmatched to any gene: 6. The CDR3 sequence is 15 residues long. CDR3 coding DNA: TGTGCCAGCTCACGGGATGACAGGGCGAACACTGAAGCTTTCTTT. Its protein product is CASSRDDRANTEAFF.

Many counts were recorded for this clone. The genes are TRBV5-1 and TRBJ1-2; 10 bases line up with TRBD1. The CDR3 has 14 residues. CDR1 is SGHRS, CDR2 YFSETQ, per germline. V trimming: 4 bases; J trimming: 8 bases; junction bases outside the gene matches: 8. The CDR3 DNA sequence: TGCGCCAGCAGCAGCTCCCGGGACAGGGGAGGCTACACCTTC. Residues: CASSSSRDRGGYTF.

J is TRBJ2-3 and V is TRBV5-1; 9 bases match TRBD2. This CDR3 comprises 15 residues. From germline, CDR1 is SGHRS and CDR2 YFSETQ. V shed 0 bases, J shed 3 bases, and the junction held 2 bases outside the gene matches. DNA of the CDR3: TGCGCCAGCAGCTTGGGGACTAGCGTGACAGATACGCAGTATTTT. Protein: CASSLGTSVTDTQYF.

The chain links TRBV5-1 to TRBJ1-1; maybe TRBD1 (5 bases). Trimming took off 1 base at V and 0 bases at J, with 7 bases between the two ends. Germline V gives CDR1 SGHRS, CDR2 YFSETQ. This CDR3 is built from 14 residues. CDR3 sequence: CASSLKGMNTEAFF. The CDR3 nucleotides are TGCGCCAGCAGCTTGAAGGGGATGAACACTGAAGCTTTCTTT.

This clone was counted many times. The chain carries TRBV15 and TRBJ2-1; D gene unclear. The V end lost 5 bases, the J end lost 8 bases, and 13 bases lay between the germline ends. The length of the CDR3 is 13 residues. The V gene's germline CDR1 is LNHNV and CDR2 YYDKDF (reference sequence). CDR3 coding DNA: TGTGCCACCAGCCTAAGAGAGGCTTATGAGCAGTTCTTC. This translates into CATSLREAYEQFF. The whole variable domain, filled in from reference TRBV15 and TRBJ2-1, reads DAMVIQNPRYQVTQFGKPVTLSCSQTLNHNVMYWYQQKSSQAPKLLFHYYDKDFNNEADTPDNFQSRRPNTSFCFLDIRSPGLGDTAMYLCATSLREAYEQFFGPGTRLTVL.

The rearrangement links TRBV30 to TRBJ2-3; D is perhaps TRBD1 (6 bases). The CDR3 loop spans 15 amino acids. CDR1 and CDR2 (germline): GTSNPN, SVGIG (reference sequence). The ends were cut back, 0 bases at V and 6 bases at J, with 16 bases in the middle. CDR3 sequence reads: CAWSVGAFGADTQYF. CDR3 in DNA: TGTGCCTGGAGTGTGGGGGCGTTTGGAGCCGATACGCAGTATTTT.

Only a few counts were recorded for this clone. The CDR3 reads CASSQPKPGKRRKETQYF. CDR3 coding DNA: TGTGCCAGCAGCCAGCCCAAACCCGGGAAGAGAAGAAAAGAGACCCAGTACTTC. This chain links TRBV14 with TRBJ2-5, with D perhaps matching TRBD2 (5 bases). Germline values: CDR1 SGHDN, CDR2 FVKESK. There are 18 residues in the CDR3. Trimming left V 3 bases short and J 3 bases short, with 23 bases between.

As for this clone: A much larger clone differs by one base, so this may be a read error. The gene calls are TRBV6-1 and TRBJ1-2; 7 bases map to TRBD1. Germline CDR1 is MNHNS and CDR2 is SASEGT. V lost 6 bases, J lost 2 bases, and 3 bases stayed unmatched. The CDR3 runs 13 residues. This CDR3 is CASSMTGNYGYTF. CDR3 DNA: TGTGCCAGCAGCATGACAGGGAACTATGGCTACACCTTC.

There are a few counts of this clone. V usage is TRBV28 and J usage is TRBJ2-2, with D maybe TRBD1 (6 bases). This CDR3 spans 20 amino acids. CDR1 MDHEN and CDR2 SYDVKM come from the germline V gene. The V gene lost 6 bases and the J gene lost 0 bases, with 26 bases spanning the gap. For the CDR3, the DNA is TGTGCCAGCAGGGGGTTGGTGTGGACAGCTTCTAAAGCGAACACCGGGGAGCTGTTTTTT. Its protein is CASRGLVWTASKANTGELFF.

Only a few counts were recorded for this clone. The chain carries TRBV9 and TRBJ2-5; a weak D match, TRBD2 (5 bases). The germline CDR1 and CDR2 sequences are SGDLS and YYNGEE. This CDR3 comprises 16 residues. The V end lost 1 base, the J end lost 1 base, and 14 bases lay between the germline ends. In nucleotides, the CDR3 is TGTGCCAGCAGCGTATCGTCGGGATTGATCCAAGAGACCCAGTACTTC. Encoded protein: CASSVSSGLIQETQYF.

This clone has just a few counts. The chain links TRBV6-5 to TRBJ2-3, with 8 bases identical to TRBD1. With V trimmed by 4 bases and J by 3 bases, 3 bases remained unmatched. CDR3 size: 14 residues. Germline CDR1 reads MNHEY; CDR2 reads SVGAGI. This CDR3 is CASSSTGGTDTQYF. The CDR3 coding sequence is TGTGCCAGCAGTTCAACAGGGGGGACAGATACGCAGTATTTT.

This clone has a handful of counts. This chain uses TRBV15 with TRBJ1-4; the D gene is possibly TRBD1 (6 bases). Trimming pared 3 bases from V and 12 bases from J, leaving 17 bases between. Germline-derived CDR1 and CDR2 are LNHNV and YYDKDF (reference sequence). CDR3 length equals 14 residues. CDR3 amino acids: CATSRYREMRELFF. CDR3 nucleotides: TGTGCCACCAGCAGGTACAGGGAAATGCGGGAACTGTTTTTT.

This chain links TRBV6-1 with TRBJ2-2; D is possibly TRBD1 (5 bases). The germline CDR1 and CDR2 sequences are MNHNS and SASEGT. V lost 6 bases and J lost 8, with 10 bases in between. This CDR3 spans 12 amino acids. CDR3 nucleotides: TGTGCCAGCAGGGGAAGGGGTGGGGAGCTGTTTTTT. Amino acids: CASRGRGGELFF.

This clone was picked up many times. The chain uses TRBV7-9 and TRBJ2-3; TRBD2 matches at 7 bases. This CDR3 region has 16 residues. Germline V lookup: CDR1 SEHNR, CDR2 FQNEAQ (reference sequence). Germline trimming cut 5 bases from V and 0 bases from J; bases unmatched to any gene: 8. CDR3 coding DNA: TGTGCCAGCAGCCCCAGACTAGCCCGAAGCACAGATACGCAGTATTTT. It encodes CASSPRLARSTDTQYF.

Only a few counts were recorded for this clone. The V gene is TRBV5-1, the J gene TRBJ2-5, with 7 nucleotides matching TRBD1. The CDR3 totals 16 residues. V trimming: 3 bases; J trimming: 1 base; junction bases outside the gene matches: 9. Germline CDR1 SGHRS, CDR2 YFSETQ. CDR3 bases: TGCGCCAGCAGCTCTTCACAGACAGGGAGCCAAGAGACCCAGTACTTC. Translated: CASSSSQTGSQETQYF.

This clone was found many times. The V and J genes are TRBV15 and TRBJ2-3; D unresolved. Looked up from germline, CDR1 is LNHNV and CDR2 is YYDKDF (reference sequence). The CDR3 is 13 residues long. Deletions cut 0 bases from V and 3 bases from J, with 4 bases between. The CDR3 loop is CATSRDQTDTQYF. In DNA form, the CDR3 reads TGTGCCACCAGCAGAGATCAGACAGATACGCAGTATTTT.

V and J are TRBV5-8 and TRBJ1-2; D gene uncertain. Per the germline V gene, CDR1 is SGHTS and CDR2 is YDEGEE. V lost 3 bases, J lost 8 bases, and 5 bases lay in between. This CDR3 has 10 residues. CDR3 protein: CASSSVGYTF. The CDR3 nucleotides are TGTGCCAGCAGCTCGGTCGGCTACACCTTC.